The rows below give T cell receptor beta chains drawn from one sample of a study of T cell changes during pregnancy in multiple sclerosis. Profiled with immunoSEQ multiplex PCR; TCRdb holds only in-frame clones, not every one. The sample has about 40,000 clones, roughly 94% seen once. The sample in question was peripheral blood, obtained in the third trimester of pregnancy. The receptor set was obtained from a female donor with multiple sclerosis, enrolled in a pregnancy study. CDR3s include the opening cysteine and the closing phenylalanine or tryptophan. The D gene is left open where the match is weak. Size tells how often a clone was seen (once, few, many) or the class of an expanded clone, and some rows leave it out.

v_gene	j_gene	abundance	d_gene	CDR3aa	CDR3nt
TRBV5-1	TRBJ2-7	NA	TRBD2	CASSWGLSSYEQYF	TGCGCCAGCAGCTGGGGACTATCTTCCTACGAGCAGTACTTC
TRBV7-3	TRBJ2-3	NA	NA	CASSLDTGGTDTQYF	TGTGCCAGCAGCTTAGATACAGGAGGCACAGATACGCAGTATTTT
TRBV5-1	TRBJ2-5	NA	TRBD1	CASSLNRGNQETQYF	TGCGCCAGCAGCTTGAACAGGGGGAACCAAGAGACCCAGTACTTC
TRBV29-1	TRBJ1-5	NA	TRBD1	CSVRGANQPQHF	TGCAGCGTCAGGGGGGCCAATCAGCCCCAGCATTTT
TRBV5-5	TRBJ2-7	NA	TRBD1	CASSFLGQGYEQYF	TGTGCCAGCAGCTTTCTAGGACAGGGCTACGAGCAGTACTTC
TRBV9	TRBJ2-1	NA	TRBD2	CASSVMGLAGTNEQFF	TGTGCCAGCAGCGTAATGGGACTAGCGGGAACCAATGAGCAGTTCTTC
TRBV5-1	TRBJ2-7	NA	TRBD2	CASSLDTSGSYEQYF	TGCGCCAGCAGCTTGGATACTAGCGGGAGCTACGAGCAGTACTTC
TRBV18	TRBJ2-3	once	TRBD2	CASSPRTSGSTDTQYF	TGTGCCAGCTCACCAAGGACTAGCGGGAGCACAGATACGCAGTATTTT
TRBV6-1	TRBJ2-2	NA	NA	CATNHRRYTGELFF	TGTGCCACCAACCACCGCCGGTACACCGGGGAGCTGTTTTTT
TRBV7-9	TRBJ2-7	NA	NA	CASSLVGQTSYEQYF	TGTGCCAGCAGCTTAGTAGGACAGACCTCCTACGAGCAGTACTTC
TRBV6-5	TRBJ2-1	NA	TRBD1	CASSYWGQGSAEQFF	TGTGCCAGCAGTTACTGGGGACAGGGGTCGGCTGAGCAGTTCTTC
TRBV5-5	TRBJ1-4	NA	NA	CASSLATGMGDEKLFF	TGTGCCAGCAGCTTGGCAACAGGGATGGGGGATGAAAAACTGTTTTTT
TRBV4-1	TRBJ1-2	NA	NA	CASSQGVVGYTF	TGCGCCAGCAGCCAAGGAGTGGTTGGCTACACCTTC
TRBV28	TRBJ1-1	NA	TRBD1	CASISGTGLAFF	TGTGCCAGCATATCCGGGACAGGGTTGGCTTTCTTT
TRBV11-1	TRBJ2-1	NA	NA	CASSPELRVGEQFF	TGTGCCAGCAGCCCTGAACTCAGGGTGGGGGAGCAGTTCTTC
TRBV4-3	TRBJ2-3	NA	TRBD1	CASSQRRGLADTQYF	TGCGCCAGCAGCCAACGCAGGGGGCTGGCAGATACGCAGTATTTT
TRBV18	TRBJ2-7	NA	TRBD1	CASSQTGGASYEQYF	TGTGCCAGCTCACAGACAGGGGGCGCGTCCTACGAGCAGTACTTC